This T cell receptor (beta chain) appears in the sequencing data of a study of spatial heterogeneity in lung cancer. Study overall: A consistent excess of beta-chain over alpha-chain sequences was detected. Unique TCR and UMI combinations averaged more than ten appearances each in raw reads.

The time point was: sample taken at primary tumor resection. TCRdb re-called the 5' RACE reads through MiXCR, storing one row per CDR3 protein. The sample holds approximately 6,300 distinct CDR3 sequences, around 18% seen once. CDR1 and CDR2 (germline): MDHEN, SYDVKM. This CDR3 has 12 residues. V lost 3 bases and J lost 8, with 10 bases in between. The J gene is TRBJ1-2, the V gene TRBV28; no clear D gene. The sequence came from a male donor with early-stage non-small cell lung cancer. The sample consisted of normal lung tissue next to the tumor, taken at surgery. The CDR3 spells CASSFIRVGYTF. CDR3 sequence (DNA): TGTGCCAGCAGTTTTATTAGAGTGGGCTACACCTTC.